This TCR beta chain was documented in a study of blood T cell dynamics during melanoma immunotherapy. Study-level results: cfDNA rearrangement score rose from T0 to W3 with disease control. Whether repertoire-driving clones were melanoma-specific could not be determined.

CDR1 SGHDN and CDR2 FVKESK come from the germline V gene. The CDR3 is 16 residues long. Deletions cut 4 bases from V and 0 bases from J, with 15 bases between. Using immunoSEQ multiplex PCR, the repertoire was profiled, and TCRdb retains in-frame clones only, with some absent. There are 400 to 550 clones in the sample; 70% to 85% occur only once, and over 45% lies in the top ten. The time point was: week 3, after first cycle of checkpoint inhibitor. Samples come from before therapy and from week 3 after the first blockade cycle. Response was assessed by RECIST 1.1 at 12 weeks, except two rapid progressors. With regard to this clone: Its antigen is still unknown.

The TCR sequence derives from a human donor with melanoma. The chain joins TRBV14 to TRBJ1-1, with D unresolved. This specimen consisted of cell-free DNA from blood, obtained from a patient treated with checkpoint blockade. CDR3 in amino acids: CASSPRELRMNTEAFF. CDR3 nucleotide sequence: TGTGCCAGCAGCCCCCGTGAGCTACGCATGAACACTGAAGCTTTCTTT.